This T cell receptor beta chain was found in a study of blood T cell repertoires in COVID-19 (dated by TCRdb to 2020 to 2021). In terms of the full investigation: The collaborator samples originated in the United States, Italy and Spain and spanned the acute and convalescent phases of COVID-19. The prospective study material was composed of cDNA or gDNA derived from T cells, B-cell-depleted T cells, or PBMCs. A freely available public database, intended as a resource for researchers studying the immune response to SARS-CoV-2, is where the repertoires were released. Sample metadata almost always included a de-identified subject ID, COVID-19 status, age in years and sex. Deeply sampled blood TCRbeta repertoires from subjects exposed to, actively infected with, or recovered from COVID-19 were included in the dataset. The samples were drawn from the first 160 participants of the ongoing ImmuneRACE study and from 1,254 subjects provided by 6 global collaborators. Where HLA class I and class II types were available, the types were taken from metadata supplied by the sample provider, not from assay-based typing.

The paper's findings and limits, for the study overall: How much clinical and demographic metadata was included differed by source and by participant, and the metadata was provided uncurated.

TCRbeta CDR3 regions were amplified from genomic DNA using the immunoSEQ Assay, a bias-controlled multiplex PCR. The authors' pipeline ran thus. The number of nucleated cells in each sample was estimated from the amplification of reference gene primers within the assay. To quantify the absolute abundance of each unique TCRbeta CDR3 rearrangement, sequence reads were collapsed and filtered. For each sample, productive Simpson clonality was calculated by taking the square root of Simpson's diversity index across productive rearrangements. TCRdb stores this immuneACCESS table with in-frame sequences only. Part of the clones is absent; in the studies checked, under half of the shortfall reflects unresolved V genes, and no reason is known for the rest. The V and J calls and clone size were taken over from that table, and D and trimming were inferred from the DNA. For this sample the table gives a few hundred thousand clones, of which 89% were detected only once. Of the sample, around 2.8% is held by the ten largest clones.

In the case of this clone: Its antigen is unknown. Base qualities were left out, and no much larger clone turns up one base away.

One collaborating source in Seattle enrolled patients during active infection and followed them longitudinally through the course of disease. Collaborating institutions collected whole blood in K2EDTA tubes following their own protocols. For TCRbeta analysis, collaborators shipped samples in one of three forms: frozen whole blood, isolated PBMCs, or DNA extracted from either of those sample types. Sequences were obtained from peripheral blood. The sequence derives from a woman aged 25 to 45 with COVID-19, enrolled during active disease.

CDR3 protein: CASRGTGLSSYGYTF. Read as DNA, the sequence is TGTGCCAGCAGGGGGACAGGGCTCTCTTCCTATGGCTACACCTTC. The rearranged segments are TRBV5-4 and TRBJ1-2; TRBD1 lines up with 9 middle nucleotides. At the junction V is shortened by 5 bases and J by 4 bases; bases outside the gene matches: 9. The CDR3 contains 15 residues, cysteine and phenylalanine counted. The retained sequence is limited to the CDR3, 45 bases, with the frame set at the first base. The germline V gene (reference sequence) sets CDR1 to SGHNT and CDR2 to YYREEE.